Detailed here is one TCR beta chain. Its target is unknown. Clones were sequenced by immunoSEQ multiplex PCR, and TCRdb holds only the in-frame ones, with some missing. The sample lists tens of thousands of clones; roughly 93% were seen once. These data come from a study of T cell responses to AZD1222 COVID-19 vaccine. Study-wide results and caveats: Among the donors, most were white British and more were female, and clonal diversity was possibly underestimated. Nearly half of spike-specific TCRs reportedly target unmutated variant regions. Seropositivity was recorded at baseline in only five to seven AZD1222 recipients. Researchers took repertoire samples only after the peak T cell response had come.

This receptor was obtained from an adult in good health. Sample: peripheral blood, taken on day 0 of AZD1222 vaccination.

CDR3 nucleotides: TGTGCCAGTAGTGGACAGGGGGCGGCTAATGAAAAACTGTTTTTT. Amino acids: CASSGQGAANEKLFF. J is TRBJ1-4 and V is TRBV19; TRBD1 agrees at 11 bases. The V and J ends lost 5 bases and 3 bases, in that order; junction bases with no gene match: 2. The CDR3 is 15 residues long. CDR1 is LNHDA and CDR2 is SQIVND in the germline V gene (reference sequence). Using reference TRBV19 and TRBJ1-4 for the parts outside the CDR3, the full variable domain is DGGITQSPKYLFRKEGQNVTLSCEQNLNHDAMYWYRQDPGQGLRLIYYSQIVNDFQKGDIAEGYSVSREKKESFPLTVTSAQKNPTAFYLCASSGQGAANEKLFFGSGTQLSVL.